This T cell receptor beta chain was documented in a study of naive and memory T cell subsets. Notes on the study in general: In CD4 and CD8 cells, diversity dropped from naive through EMRA.

CD8 T cells were positively selected from what remained after CD4 positive selection. An equimolar mix of two oligonucleotides served as the beta constant-region primer for TRBC1 and TRBC2. Four rounds of PCR amplified the ligated cDNA using nested alpha and beta constant-region primers plus SP2. Via MiXCR, TCRdb re-called the UMI-ligation and nested PCR reads, giving one row per CDR3 protein. The repertoire holds 15,000 to 20,000 distinct CDR3 sequences, with just over 8.5% as singletons. This clonotype was counted many times. The antigen remains undetermined. Germline CDR1 is SGHTA and CDR2 is FQGTGA. CDR3 length: 15 residues. V gave up 5 bases and J gave up 5 bases; unmatched junction bases: 9.

This clonotype was sampled from a human donor in good health. The specimen sequenced was central memory CD8+ T cells from blood. V is TRBV7-3 and J is TRBJ2-1, with 7 bases identical to TRBD2. The CDR3 bases are TGTGCCAGCAGCCGATCTAGCGGACCTAACAATGAGCAGTTCTTC. Translating it yields CASSRSSGPNNEQFF.